This TCR beta chain is from a study of cytomegalovirus exposure and HLA in healthy donors. Study-level results: Reports credit the classifier with highly specific, highly sensitive diagnosis of cytomegalovirus status. Versus the approximately 700-donor mean, an Asian-associated ancestry cluster reportedly showed fewer N-insertions in a later analysis.

With respect to this clone: Its antigen is unknown.

The CDR3 consists of 12 residues. V dropped 7 bases and J dropped 5 bases, with 10 bases sitting between them. The germline V gene has CDR1 SGHVS and CDR2 FQNEAQ. As for the donors, each was a healthy bone marrow donor. It was with 60 Vbeta and 13 Jbeta primers that the PCR ran. Sequenced by immunoSEQ multiplex PCR; TCRdb stores in-frame clones only, minus some. Here the sample spans around 200,000 clones, 86% being singletons. Material: PBMCs. The gene calls are TRBV7-8 and TRBJ2-3; D call uncertain. The sequence derives from a woman between 25 and 40 years old in good health and CMV-seronegative. The CDR3 protein is CASNLLGDTQYF. The CDR3 DNA reads as TGTGCCAGCAACCTCCTCGGAGATACGCAGTATTTT.